Each of the 31 T cell receptor beta chains below was sequenced from the same sample in a study of tumor and adjacent non-tumor tissue in lung cancer. No cell sorting was done before RNA was extracted from the tissue. More than 3 cm separated this lung sample from the edge of the tumor. TCRbeta libraries were built with three rounds of nested PCR, modified from ARM-PCR. TCRdb re-analysed the multiplex PCR reads in MiXCR, keeping a single row per CDR3 protein. The sample lists roughly 43,000 distinct CDR3 sequences; 60% were seen once. The sequenced sample consisted of distant non-tumor lung tissue. All receptors come from a man in his forties or fifties with non-small cell lung cancer.

On this clonotype itself: A single base separates this from a much larger clone, so it may be a read error. As the CDR3 is not closed by the conserved phenylalanine or tryptophan, this likely results from a read error. The chain carries TRBV7-9 and TRBJ1-2; the match to TRBD1 covers 8 bases. CDR1 SEHNR and CDR2 FQNEAQ come from the germline V gene (reference sequence). The CDR3 loop spans 18 amino acids. V was clipped by 0 bases and J by 2 bases; unmatched bases: 11. CDR3 loop: CASSLAGTGTGTNYGYTL. DNA for the CDR3: TGTGCCAGCAGCTTAGCCGGCACCGGGACAGGAACAAACTATGGCTACACCCTC.

The chain links TRBV20-1 to TRBJ2-2; D gene uncertain. The CDR3 contains 15 residues. Per germline, CDR1 DFQATT and CDR2 SNEGSKA (reference sequence). V lost 3 bases to trimming and J lost 1 base, with 12 bases between them. DNA for the CDR3: TGCAGTGCTAGTTCGGTGGCGGAGAACACCGGGGAGCTGTTTTTT. It encodes CSASSVAENTGELFF.

On this clonotype itself: Here the CDR3 omits its conserved ending phenylalanine or tryptophan, so a read error is the likely source. The DNA is omitted, as the CDR3 cannot be located on it reliably, and the CDR3 follows TCRdb's listing. The chain has TRBV6-2 or TRBV6-3 and TRBJ2-1; the D segment call TRBD2 is taken from the table without a DNA check. With termini counted, the CDR3 has 13 amino acids. Germline V gives CDR1 MNHEY, CDR2 SVGEGT. CDR3 sequence reads: CASTSTEGGRTFS.

This clonotype came up many times. V usage is TRBV7-9 and J usage is TRBJ2-7, with 7 nucleotides matching TRBD1. V shed 0 bases and J 3 bases; nucleotides not matched to a gene: 8. Germline V gene sequence: CDR1 SEHNR, CDR2 FQNEAQ (reference sequence). The CDR3 is 16 amino acids. DNA of the CDR3: TGTGCCAGCAGCTTAGCCGGGTCGGGACAGAACTACGAGCAGTACTTC. Translation gives CASSLAGSGQNYEQYF.

A note on this clonotype: A much larger clone is a single base away; this may be a read error. The chain is built from TRBV7-9 and TRBJ2-7, with D hard to call. Germline V gene sequence: CDR1 SEHNR, CDR2 FQNEAQ (reference sequence). The CDR3 loop spans 12 amino acids. The CDR3 DNA reads as TGTGTCAGCAGCTTAGATGCCTACGAGCAGTACTTC. Amino acid sequence: CVSSLDAYEQYF. Combining the CDR3 with reference TRBV7-9 and TRBJ2-7 gives the whole variable domain DTGVSQNPRHKITKRGQNVTFRCDPISEHNRLYWYRQTLGQGPEFLTYFQNEAQLEKSRLLSDRFSAERPKGSFSTLEIQRTEQGDSAMYLCVSSLDAYEQYFGPGTRLTVT.

A word on this clonotype: A much larger clone lies a single base off, so this may be a read error. The rearrangement joins TRBV6-2 or TRBV6-3 to TRBJ2-4, with 8 bases identical to TRBD2. V was clipped by 8 bases and J by 2 bases; unmatched bases: 5. Germline V CDR1 and CDR2: MNHEY, SVGEGT. The CDR3 runs 14 residues. The chain's CDR3 is CASGISGTKNIQYF. The CDR3 bases are TGTGCCAGCGGTATTAGCGGGACCAAAAACATTCAGTACTTC.

This clonotype occurred a few times. The chain has TRBV9 and TRBJ2-2; D remains unclear. V lost 7 bases and J 1 base, leaving 14 bases between the germline ends. The V gene's germline CDR1 is SGDLS and CDR2 YYNGEE. The CDR3 sequence is 15 residues long. The CDR3 DNA sequence: TGTGCCAGCGGCGCCCGCCAGGAGAACACCGGGGAGCTGTTTTTT. Encoded protein: CASGARQENTGELFF.

This clonotype has ten or more counts. The chain couples TRBV4-1 to TRBJ2-5; D possibly corresponds to TRBD2 (6 bases). Deletions cut 0 bases from V and 5 bases from J, with 16 bases between. There are 16 residues in the CDR3. CDR1 and CDR2 from the germline V gene are MGHRA and YSYEKL. The CDR3 nucleotides read TGCGCCAGCAGCCAAGATTCGGCGGGATGGCAGGAGACCCAGTACTTC. Protein product: CASSQDSAGWQETQYF.

This clonotype was seen only a few times. V is TRBV19 and J is TRBJ2-1, with D perhaps given as TRBD1 or TRBD2 (5 bases each). V lost 2 bases, J lost 4 bases, and 12 bases lay in between. Germline V gives CDR1 LNHDA, CDR2 SQIVND (reference sequence). The CDR3 sequence is 15 residues long. The CDR3 protein is CASSITGDVYNEQFF. Here the CDR3 DNA reads TGTGCCAGTAGTATAACCGGGGACGTTTACAATGAGCAGTTCTTC.

This clonotype was counted at least ten times. The chain employs TRBV10-3 and TRBJ2-3; the D is unclear. The length of the CDR3 is 11 residues. Germline values: CDR1 ENHRY, CDR2 SYGVKD. V was cut by 5 bases and J by 0 bases, with 0 bases left in between. The CDR3 loop reads CAISSTDTQYF. CDR3 nucleotide sequence: TGTGCCATCAGTAGCACAGATACGCAGTATTTT.

Worth noting for this clonotype: Its ends do not fully match the called genes, so a read error is possible. The chain joins TRBV4-2 to TRBJ1-4; D is uncertain. This CDR3 has 14 residues. Looked up from germline, CDR1 is LGHNA and CDR2 is YNFKEQ. The CDR3 DNA is TGTGCCAGCAGCCAAGGAGGTGGAAATGAAAGACTGTTTTTT. This translates into CASSQGGGNERLFF.

For this clonotype: At one boundary the junction diverges from the germline segment, which might be a read error. The CDR3 here is CASSLRLARDNTGKLLF. The DNA for the CDR3 is TGTGCCAGCAGCTTGCGACTAGCGCGAGATAACACCGGGAAGCTGCTTTTT. This chain joins TRBV5-4 and TRBJ2-2; 8 positions agree with TRBD2. The CDR3 length is 17 residues. CDR1 is SGHNT and CDR2 is YYREEE in the germline V gene (reference sequence).

Concerning this clonotype itself: At one of its ends the junction is not consistent with the germline gene, which may arise from a read error. The chain recombines TRBV11-1 with TRBJ2-7; D is unclear. The CDR3 has 12 residues. Germline lookup yields CDR1 SGHAT and CDR2 FQDESV (reference sequence). DNA of the CDR3: TGTACCAGCAGCACCATAGGGTACGAGCAGTACTTC. This encodes CTSSTIGYEQYF.

A word on this clonotype: A much larger clone lies a single base off, so this may be a read error. Likely a read error: the CDR3 ends without its conserved phenylalanine or tryptophan. It is unclear where the CDR3 begins or ends on the DNA, so no DNA is shown, and the CDR3 is as TCRdb lists it. V gene TRBV4-1 combines with J gene TRBJ2-1; the DNA was not compared with TRBD2, the D call given in the table. CDR1 MGHRA and CDR2 YSYEKL come from the germline V gene. Ends included, the CDR3 has 14 residues. The CDR3 reads CASSQEPLERAAFL.

On this clonotype: A much larger clonotype is one base distant, so this may be a read error. This rearrangement joins TRBV4-1 to TRBJ2-5, with D perhaps matching TRBD2 (5 bases). CDR1 is MGHRA, CDR2 YSYEKL, per germline. The CDR3 spans 17 residues. The CDR3 nucleotides are TGCGCCAGCGGCCAAGAGTTGGAGGTCCCGGGGCAAGAGACCCAGTACTTC. Its translation is CASGQELEVPGQETQYF.

To note about this clonotype: A read error may account for a junction end that differs from germline. This sequence joins TRBV29-1 and TRBJ1-1; 9 bases agree with TRBD1. This CDR3 is built from 12 residues. Germline V lookup: CDR1 SQVTM, CDR2 ANQGSEA. The CDR3 nucleotides are TGCAGCGTCGACAGGGGGAACACTGAAGTTTTCTTC. This gives the protein CSVDRGNTEVFF.

Regarding this clonotype: Germline and junction disagree at one end, which may indicate a read error. This chain connects TRBV11-2 to TRBJ1-4; weak D call: TRBD1 (5 bases). Germline V CDR1 and CDR2: SGHAT, FQNNGV. The CDR3 is 18 amino acids. CDR3 sequence: CTSSQPVWELGLNEKLFF. CDR3 DNA sequence: TGTACCAGCAGCCAACCCGTTTGGGAACTGGGACTTAATGAGAAACTGTTTTTT.

As for this clonotype: At one end the junction does not follow the germline gene, possibly because of a read error. The chain uses TRBV11-1 and TRBJ2-2, with D possibly TRBD2 on 5 matching bases. In germline, CDR1 is SGHAT, CDR2 FQDESV (reference sequence). This CDR3 contains 14 residues. The DNA for the CDR3 is TGTGCCAGCAGTCTTCAGGCTCGGCCTGGGGAGCTATTTTTT. Its translation is CASSLQARPGELFF.

This clonotype has at least ten counts. The V and J genes are TRBV13 and TRBJ2-2, with D tentatively TRBD1 (6 bases). The germline CDR1 and CDR2 sequences are PRHDT and FYEKMQ (reference sequence). The CDR3 consists of 13 residues. V was pared by 6 bases and J by 1 base, with 6 bases between. The DNA for the CDR3 is TGTGCCAGCAGGGACAGGAACACCGGGGAGCTGTTTTTT. Protein sequence: CASRDRNTGELFF.

Note on this clonotype: This may come from a read error, since a much larger clone is one base off. Since the CDR3 does not end with the conserved phenylalanine or tryptophan, this likely comes from a read error. The DNA is left out, because the CDR3 cannot be placed on it with certainty; the CDR3 is given as TCRdb lists it. The chain combines TRBV6-6 with TRBJ2-7; the table's D call TRBD2 went unverified against the DNA. CDR1 and CDR2 from the germline V gene are MNHNY and SVGAGI (reference sequence). The CDR3 contains 14 residues when both ends are counted. The CDR3 sequence: CASSYLAGGFHSYY.

A few counts support this clonotype. It may be a read error: a sequence one base away is much more abundant. The chain carries TRBV4-1 and TRBJ1-1; 7 nucleotides line up with TRBD1. The CDR3 contains 16 residues. Germline V CDR1 and CDR2: MGHRA, YSYEKL. Here the CDR3 reads CTSSQGDGAVETEAFF. The CDR3 coding sequence is TGCACCAGCAGCCAGGGGGACGGGGCGGTGGAGACTGAAGCTTTCTTT.

This clonotype was observed at least ten times. J is TRBJ2-5 and V is TRBV29-1; 12 bases are a match to TRBD2. Germline loops: CDR1 SQVTM, CDR2 ANQGSEA. CDR3 length: 14 amino acids. The V gene end was trimmed by 3 bases and the J gene end by 5 bases; junction bases not matched to a gene: 4. As DNA, the CDR3 is TGCAGCGTTGAGAGCACTAGCGGGGGGGAGACCCAGTACTTC. It translates to CSVESTSGGETQYF.

The CDR3 loop is CASNLQGQETQYF. CDR3 DNA sequence: TGTGCCAGCAACTTACAGGGCCAAGAGACCCAGTACTTC. This sequence joins TRBV2 and TRBJ2-5; D is perhaps TRBD1 (6 bases). The CDR3 has 13 residues. The germline V gene has CDR1 SNHLY and CDR2 FYNNEI. V lost 7 bases to trimming and J lost 1 base, with 10 bases between them.

The gene calls are TRBV7-2 and TRBJ2-1; 7 bases are a match to TRBD1. In germline, CDR1 is SGHTA, CDR2 FQGNSA. V trimming: 6 bases; J trimming: 10 bases; junction bases outside the gene matches: 15. This CDR3 contains 15 residues. The DNA for the CDR3 is TGTGCCAGCAGTAGAGGGGGCGCAGGCCTTAGCGAGCAGTTCTTC. Translation: CASSRGGAGLSEQFF.

This clonotype has more than one count but fewer than ten. The V and J genes are TRBV28 and TRBJ2-3, with D perhaps matching TRBD2 (5 bases). There are 15 residues in the CDR3. V shed 8 bases and J shed 4 bases, with 19 bases lying between them. Germline V gene sequence: CDR1 MDHEN, CDR2 SYDVKM. Written as DNA, the CDR3 is TGTGCCAGCTCACCGTGGGGAGCGCGGGCAGATACGCAGTATTTT. This translates into CASSPWGARADTQYF.

Regarding this clonotype: The CDR3 ends on some other residue instead of the conserved phenylalanine or tryptophan, so this is likely a read error. The chain recombines TRBV7-9 with TRBJ1-1; no clear D. Germline CDR1 and CDR2: SEHNR and FQNEAQ (reference sequence). Trimming stripped 1 base from V and 11 bases from J, with 14 bases between. The length of the CDR3 is 13 residues. The CDR3 loop reads CASSLVIGQAAFS. The CDR3 bases are TGTGCCAGCAGCTTAGTCATCGGGCAGGCGGCTTTCTCT.

The sample holds many counts of this clonotype. The chain is built from TRBV10-3 and TRBJ2-7; tentatively, D is TRBD1 or TRBD2 (6 bases each). Trimming pared 4 bases from V and 5 bases from J, leaving 9 bases between. This CDR3 is built from 12 residues. CDR1 ENHRY and CDR2 SYGVKD come from the germline V gene. CDR3 sequence reads: CAISVEGDEQYF. CDR3 in DNA: TGTGCCATCAGTGTGGAGGGGGACGAGCAGTACTTC.

On this clonotype itself: A much larger clonotype is one base distant, so this may be a read error. The genes are TRBV6-1 and TRBJ2-2; no firm D call. CDR1 is MNHNS, CDR2 SASEGT, per germline. CDR3 length equals 12 residues. Trimming removed 4 bases at V and 9 bases at J, with 9 bases between. CDR3: CASSGFTRELFF. CDR3 DNA sequence: TGTGCCAGCAGTGGATTTACCAGGGAGCTGTTTTTT.

This clonotype occurred many times. The V call is TRBV5-1, the J call TRBJ2-2; 7 bases are shared with TRBD2. The germline gives CDR1 SGHRS, CDR2 YFSETQ. This CDR3 has 15 residues. V gave up 2 bases and J gave up 0 bases; unmatched junction bases: 1. CDR3 sequence reads: CASSLAGPNTGELFF. CDR3 sequence (DNA): TGCGCCAGCAGCTTAGCGGGACCGAACACCGGGGAGCTGTTTTTT.

This clonotype is labeled as medium-sized. The V call is TRBV11-2, the J call TRBJ2-2, with a tentative D call TRBD1 (6 bases). This CDR3 is built from 15 residues. Germline V CDR1 and CDR2: SGHAT, FQNNGV. V was trimmed by 4 bases and J by 2 bases, leaving 11 bases between them. The DNA of the CDR3 is TGTGCCAGCAGCTCCACAGGGTCCAACACCGGGGAGCTGTTTTTT. It yields the protein CASSSTGSNTGELFF.

The chain couples TRBV12-3 or TRBV12-4 to TRBJ1-5; D may be TRBD1 (6 bases). Trimming shortened V by 5 bases and J by 4 bases, and 12 bases separated the two germline ends. The CDR3 has 14 amino acids. In DNA form, the CDR3 reads TGTGCCAGCAGTCTCGGACAGAGGAATCAGCCCCAGCATTTT. Its protein product is CASSLGQRNQPQHF.